One and the same sample provided the 21 T cell receptor beta chains below, sequenced in a study. TCRdb re-derived calls from the RT-PCR reads in MiXCR, one entry per CDR3 protein. This table holds about 680,000 distinct CDR3 sequences, 14% found once. Sequences were obtained from memory CD4+ T cells from blood. These receptors were collected from a female donor in good health, serving as a healthy control.

V gene TRBV4-3 combines with J gene TRBJ1-5, with D uncertain. Germline V gene lookup returns CDR1 LGHNA and CDR2 YSLEER. This CDR3 region has 13 residues. V was pared by 2 bases and J by 5 bases, with 7 bases between. The CDR3 DNA sequence: TGCGCCAGCAGCCAATTACCGGATCAGCCCCAGCATTTT. Protein: CASSQLPDQPQHF.

The rearrangement uses TRBV9 and TRBJ1-3; D ambiguous. The CDR3 has 14 amino acids. CDR1 is SGDLS, CDR2 YYNGEE, per germline. Trimming took 0 bases from V and 0 from J, leaving 4 bases between them. For the CDR3, the DNA is TGTGCCAGCAGCGTAGAGGGCTCTGGAAACACCATATATTTT. It translates to CASSVEGSGNTIYF.

This clonotype was seen at least ten times. The chain links TRBV6-4 to TRBJ2-2, with D possibly being TRBD2 (5 bases). Between the trimmed V and J ends, which lost 7 bases and 4 bases, there was a span of 13 bases. Germline CDR1 reads MRHNA; CDR2 reads SNTAGT. The CDR3 length is 14 residues. The CDR3 sequence is CASKGAVGTGELFF. CDR3 bases: TGTGCCAGCAAGGGAGCGGTGGGCACCGGGGAGCTGTTTTTT.

V gene TRBV19 combines with J gene TRBJ1-2; no clear D gene. The V gene's germline CDR1 is LNHDA and CDR2 SQIVND (reference sequence). V was pared by 5 bases and J by 5 bases, with 24 bases between. CDR3 length equals 17 residues. CDR3 DNA sequence: TGTGCCAGTAGTCCCCCGGGCATGGCCGTTTCTGGGTATGGCTACACCTTC. Translating it yields CASSPPGMAVSGYGYTF. Using reference TRBV19 and TRBJ1-2 for the parts outside the CDR3, the full variable domain is DGGITQSPKYLFRKEGQNVTLSCEQNLNHDAMYWYRQDPGQGLRLIYYSQIVNDFQKGDIAEGYSVSREKKESFPLTVTSAQKNPTAFYLCASSPPGMAVSGYGYTFGSGTRLTVV.

A word on this clonotype: A clone one base away is much larger, so this may be a read error. The chain links TRBV7-2 to TRBJ1-1; 7 bases match TRBD1. This CDR3 is built from 13 residues. The ends lost 5 bases at V and 5 bases at J; junction bases unmatched: 5. The germline V gene encodes CDR1 SGHTA and CDR2 FQGNSA. CDR3 in DNA: TGTGCCAGCAGCAAATACAGGGGTACTGAAGCTTTCTTT. The encoded protein is CASSKYRGTEAFF.

The V and J genes are TRBV4-2 and TRBJ2-1, with a possible D match to TRBD1 (5 bases). The germline V gene has CDR1 LGHNA and CDR2 YNFKEQ. The germline V and J ends were trimmed by 5 bases and 4 bases, with 18 bases remaining between them. This CDR3 has 16 residues. CDR3 in amino acids: CASSGVIGQGYNEQFF. CDR3 DNA sequence: TGTGCCAGCAGCGGAGTTATCGGGCAGGGATACAATGAGCAGTTCTTC.

This clonotype was counted only a few times. The chain has TRBV5-6 and TRBJ1-2; D might be TRBD1 (5 bases). Germline-derived CDR1 and CDR2 are SGHDT and YYEEEE. The CDR3 sequence is 14 residues long. V gave up 4 bases and J gave up 4 bases, with 14 bases separating them. The CDR3, as DNA: TGTGCCAGCAGCCCCGGCGGGGGGTCCTATGGCTACACCTTC. The encoded protein is CASSPGGGSYGYTF.

This clonotype was recorded a few times. The rearrangement joins TRBV29-1 to TRBJ2-3; 8 positions match TRBD2. The CDR3 sequence is 15 residues long. Losses at the gene ends were 6 bases for V and 0 bases for J; bases not matched to a gene: 8. CDR1 and CDR2 (germline): SQVTM, ANQGSEA. DNA for the CDR3: TGCAGCGTCCTACTTAGCGGGACTAGCACAGATACGCAGTATTTT. This sequence encodes CSVLLSGTSTDTQYF.

The table lists this clonotype with a few counts. V usage is TRBV28 and J usage is TRBJ2-3, with 9 bases matching TRBD2. Per the germline V gene, CDR1 is MDHEN and CDR2 is SYDVKM. V gave up 6 bases and J gave up 3 bases; unmatched junction bases: 7. This CDR3 region has 15 residues. CDR3 in amino acids: CASRYSGSGTDTQYF. In DNA form, the CDR3 reads TGTGCCAGCAGGTATAGCGGGAGTGGGACAGATACGCAGTATTTT.

With regard to this clonotype: An end of the junction does not agree with germline; a read error may underlie this. The chain combines TRBV4-3 with TRBJ1-2; TRBD1 is a possible D gene (6 bases). This CDR3 spans 13 amino acids. CDR1 is LGHNA, CDR2 YSLEER, per germline. The CDR3 DNA reads as TGCTCCAGCAGCCCGGGACAAGACTATGGCTACACCTTC. Translation gives CSSSPGQDYGYTF.

V usage is TRBV14 and J usage is TRBJ2-7, with 10 bases identical to TRBD1. Germline assignment: CDR1 SGHDN and CDR2 FVKESK. The V segment lost 0 bases and the J segment 3 bases; nucleotides outside the gene matches: 5. This CDR3 region has 16 residues. The DNA of the CDR3 is TGTGCCAGCAGCCAAGACCCGGGACAGGGGAGCTACGAGCAGTACTTC. Its translation is CASSQDPGQGSYEQYF.

The J gene is TRBJ1-1, the V gene TRBV5-1, with 8 positions matching TRBD1. Germline CDR1 SGHRS, CDR2 YFSETQ. After removal of 4 bases from V and 9 bases from J, the junction contained 14 bases not matched to a gene. This CDR3 has 15 amino acids. CDR3 region: CASSTDGTGPFQAFF. CDR3 DNA sequence: TGCGCCAGCAGCACGGACGGGACAGGCCCATTTCAAGCTTTCTTT.

This clonotype appeared many times. V and J are TRBV12-3 or TRBV12-4 and TRBJ2-4; 9 positions match TRBD1. CDR3 size: 13 residues. V was clipped by 7 bases and J by 9 bases; unmatched bases: 7. CDR3 nucleotides: TGTGCCAGCATCAAGGACAGGGGTAGCATTCAGTACTTC. It codes for CASIKDRGSIQYF.

The rearrangement uses TRBV20-1 and TRBJ2-1; TRBD1 matches at 8 bases. Germline CDR1 and CDR2: DFQATT and SNEGSKA (reference sequence). The CDR3 loop spans 14 amino acids. Trimming removed 7 bases from V and 4 bases from J; junction bases left unmatched: 9. CDR3 amino acids: CSGKTGDLYNEQFF. CDR3 coding DNA: TGCAGTGGAAAGACAGGGGACCTTTACAATGAGCAGTTCTTC.

The chain combines TRBV6-6 with TRBJ2-1; the D gene is possibly TRBD1 (7 bases). CDR1 is MNHNY, CDR2 SVGAGI, per germline (reference sequence). This CDR3 is built from 15 residues. V lost 4 bases, J lost 4 bases, and 14 bases lay in between. CDR3 bases: TGTGCCAGCAGTTCTCAGGGGGGTTTGTACAATGAGCAGTTCTTC. This gives the protein CASSSQGGLYNEQFF.

The rearrangement links TRBV28 to TRBJ2-1; D may be TRBD2 (6 bases). Per the germline V gene, CDR1 is MDHEN and CDR2 is SYDVKM. V lost 8 bases, J lost 9 bases, and 20 bases lay in between. CDR3 length: 14 amino acids. CDR3 in DNA: TGTGCCAGCCGAAAGGAACTAGCCGGAACTGAGCAGTTCTTC. Translated: CASRKELAGTEQFF.

The rearrangement links TRBV9 to TRBJ2-1; D is unresolved. Germline CDR1 reads SGDLS; CDR2 reads YYNGEE. Trimming took 2 bases from V and 11 from J, leaving 17 bases between them. This CDR3 spans 14 amino acids. The CDR3 spells CASSVMVLGSQQFF. CDR3 DNA: TGTGCCAGCAGCGTGATGGTTCTGGGGTCACAGCAGTTCTTC.

The chain employs TRBV20-1 and TRBJ2-1, with 8 bases aligning to TRBD2. V shed 6 bases and J 0 bases; nucleotides not matched to a gene: 13. Germline CDR1 and CDR2: DFQATT and SNEGSKA (reference sequence). CDR3 size: 17 residues. In DNA form, the CDR3 reads TGCAGTGCCCCGGGTACTAGCGGCTCTAGCTCCTACAATGAGCAGTTCTTC. It encodes CSAPGTSGSSSYNEQFF.

This clonotype was counted many times. The rearrangement joins TRBV10-3 to TRBJ1-1, with TRBD1 matching over 9 bases. V shed 10 bases and J 0 bases; nucleotides not matched to a gene: 9. Germline CDR1 and CDR2: ENHRY and SYGVKD. There are 15 residues in the CDR3. CDR3 region: CATVQGATMNTEAFF. Here the CDR3 DNA reads TGTGCCACCGTACAGGGGGCGACGATGAACACTGAAGCTTTCTTT.

This clonotype has ten or more counts. V gene TRBV7-9 combines with J gene TRBJ2-5; possibly TRBD2 for D (6 bases). CDR1 and CDR2 from the germline V gene are SEHNR and FQNEAQ (reference sequence). The CDR3 length is 14 residues. V lost 1 base and J lost 4, with 10 bases in between. The CDR3 loop is CASSLGGDGETQYF. CDR3 nucleotides: TGTGCCAGCAGCTTAGGCGGGGACGGAGAGACCCAGTACTTC.

This clonotype appeared a few times. This chain links TRBV12-3 or TRBV12-4 with TRBJ2-2; 9 bases line up with TRBD1. CDR3 length: 18 residues. The trim removed 3 bases at V and 7 bases at J, leaving 15 bases unmatched. The CDR3 protein is CASSFLWPGQGDGGELFF. DNA for the CDR3: TGTGCCAGCAGTTTTTTGTGGCCGGGACAGGGTGACGGCGGGGAGCTGTTTTTT.